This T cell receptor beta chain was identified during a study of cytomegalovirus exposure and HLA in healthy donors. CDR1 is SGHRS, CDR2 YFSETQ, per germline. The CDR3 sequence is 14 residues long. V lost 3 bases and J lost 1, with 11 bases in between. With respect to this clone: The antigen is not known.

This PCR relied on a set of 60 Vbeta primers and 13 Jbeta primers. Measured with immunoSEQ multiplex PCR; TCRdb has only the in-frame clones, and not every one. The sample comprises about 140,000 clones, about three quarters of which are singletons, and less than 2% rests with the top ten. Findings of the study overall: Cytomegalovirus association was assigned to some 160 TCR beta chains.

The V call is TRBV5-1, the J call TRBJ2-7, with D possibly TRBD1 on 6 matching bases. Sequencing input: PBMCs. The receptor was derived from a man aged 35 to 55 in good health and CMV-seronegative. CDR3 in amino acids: CASSSGGLSYEQYF. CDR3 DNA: TGCGCCAGCAGCTCTGGGGGCCTTTCCTACGAGCAGTACTTC.